Each of the 28 T cell receptor beta chains below was sequenced from the same sample in a study of cytomegalovirus exposure and HLA in healthy donors. PCR used 60 Vbeta primers and 13 Jbeta primers. Sequencing was performed with immunoSEQ multiplex PCR; in TCRdb, only in-frame clones are kept and a portion is missing. The sample has around 150,000 clones; around 72% are singletons. Sequenced sample: PBMCs. The receptor source for this set is a man between 35 and 55 years old in good health and CMV-seropositive.

The rearrangement uses TRBV7-2 and TRBJ2-3; 11 bases agree with TRBD2. From germline, CDR1 is SGHTA and CDR2 FQGNSA. V shed 5 bases and J 3 bases; nucleotides not matched to a gene: 7. The CDR3 runs 16 residues. CDR3 amino acids: CASSTRSGGATDTQYF. The CDR3 region has the DNA TGTGCCAGCAGCACCCGTAGCGGGGGGGCGACAGATACGCAGTATTTT.

This chain connects TRBV9 to TRBJ1-1, with 12 bases fitting TRBD1. J gave up 1 base and V 3 bases, and 13 bases lay outside the gene matches. CDR3 length: 19 amino acids. Germline CDR1 is SGDLS and CDR2 is YYNGEE. CDR3 loop: CASSERDRGLFRENTEAFF. CDR3 in DNA: TGTGCCAGCAGCGAACGGGACAGGGGGCTATTTCGCGAGAACACTGAAGCTTTCTTT.

The chain employs TRBV5-4 and TRBJ2-7; 11 positions agree with TRBD1. Germline CDR1 SGHNT, CDR2 YYREEE (reference sequence). V shed 2 bases, J shed 0 bases, and the junction held 1 base outside the gene matches. The CDR3 spans 15 residues. DNA of the CDR3: TGTGCCAGCAGCTTAGGGACAGGGGGCTCCTACGAGCAGTACTTC. This translates into CASSLGTGGSYEQYF.

This clone turned up a few times. This chain joins TRBV7-6 and TRBJ2-3; the match to TRBD2 covers 8 bases. The junction had 10 bases not matched to a gene; V was cut back by 2 bases and J by 3 bases. CDR1 is SGHVS and CDR2 is FNYEAQ in the germline V gene. The CDR3 length is 17 residues. CDR3 loop: CASSLPGGILGTDTQYF. The DNA for the CDR3 is TGTGCCAGCAGCTTACCGGGGGGGATCCTCGGAACAGATACGCAGTATTTT.

The rearrangement uses TRBV7-2 and TRBJ1-2; TRBD1 might be the D (5 bases). Germline CDR1 is SGHTA and CDR2 is FQGNSA. The CDR3 consists of 15 residues. Trimming removed 0 bases at V and 8 bases at J, with 16 bases between. In nucleotides, the CDR3 is TGTGCCAGCAGCTTAGCCCCCTCTGGGGGGGACGGCTACACCTTC. Its translation: CASSLAPSGGDGYTF.

This clone came up a few times. The chain combines TRBV19 with TRBJ1-4, with a tentative D call TRBD1 (5 bases). Germline CDR1 is LNHDA and CDR2 is SQIVND (reference sequence). The V end lost 5 bases, the J end lost 4 bases, and 14 bases lay between the germline ends. The CDR3 runs 15 residues. In DNA, the CDR3 is TGTGCCAGTAGTCCACCCCCAGGGTTTAATGAAAAACTGTTTTTT. It codes for CASSPPPGFNEKLFF.

The sample holds one count of this clone. The chain links TRBV7-9 to TRBJ2-5; D gene unclear. Germline CDR1 SEHNR, CDR2 FQNEAQ (reference sequence). Trimming took 1 base from V and 0 from J, leaving 6 bases between them. The CDR3 has 14 amino acids. The CDR3 here is CASSLVQYQETQYF. The CDR3 coding sequence is TGTGCCAGCAGCTTAGTGCAGTACCAAGAGACCCAGTACTTC.

This clone was recorded a few times. J is TRBJ1-4 and V is TRBV6-1; D gene ambiguous. The V and J ends lost 5 bases and 0 bases respectively, with 10 bases between them. There are 15 residues in the CDR3. Germline CDR1 is MNHNS and CDR2 is SASEGT. CDR3 in DNA: TGTGCCAGCAGTCGTGGCACAGCAACTAATGAAAAACTGTTTTTT. Translation gives CASSRGTATNEKLFF.

The V and J genes are TRBV5-1 and TRBJ1-5; the D is unclear. V lost 0 bases to trimming and J lost 9 bases, with 13 bases between them. This CDR3 spans 14 amino acids. Germline V gives CDR1 SGHRS, CDR2 YFSETQ. The CDR3 is CASSLEAGLGPQHF. CDR3 in DNA: TGCGCCAGCAGCTTGGAAGCAGGATTAGGGCCCCAGCATTTT.

V gene TRBV5-1 combines with J gene TRBJ1-4; no definite D call. CDR1 is SGHRS and CDR2 is YFSETQ in the germline V gene. The V gene lost 0 bases and the J gene lost 0 bases, with 9 bases spanning the gap. CDR3 length equals 16 residues. CDR3 amino acids: CASSLESVATNEKLFF. CDR3 sequence (DNA): TGCGCCAGCAGCTTGGAGTCAGTCGCAACTAATGAAAAACTGTTTTTT.

The rearrangement joins TRBV5-4 to TRBJ1-1, with no clear D. The CDR3 is 14 amino acids. V lost 7 bases to trimming and J lost 1 base, with 14 bases between them. Germline V gene data show CDR1 as SGHNT and CDR2 as YYREEE (reference sequence). In DNA form, the CDR3 reads TGTGCCAGCGGCCTACGAGGAACGAACACTGAAGCTTTCTTT. Residues: CASGLRGTNTEAFF.

The chain has TRBV6-1 and TRBJ1-5; no firm D call. This CDR3 is built from 15 residues. The germline CDR1 and CDR2 sequences are MNHNS and SASEGT. Trimming shortened V by 3 bases and J by 0 bases, and 9 bases separated the two germline ends. CDR3 region: CASSEGSLSNQPQHF. DNA for the CDR3: TGTGCCAGCAGTGAGGGCAGCCTTAGCAATCAGCCCCAGCATTTT.

The J gene is TRBJ1-1, the V gene TRBV19, with D hard to call. V was clipped by 1 base and J by 3 bases, with 15 bases between them. There are 16 residues in the CDR3. CDR1 is LNHDA, CDR2 SQIVND, per germline (reference sequence). CDR3 region: CASSIVGPFGDTEAFF. CDR3 DNA sequence: TGTGCCAGTAGTATAGTAGGTCCCTTCGGGGACACTGAAGCTTTCTTT.

V and J are TRBV29-1 and TRBJ2-3; 11 bases line up with TRBD1. J gave up 4 bases and V 7 bases, and 7 bases lay outside the gene matches. CDR3 size: 14 residues. Germline V CDR1 and CDR2: SQVTM, ANQGSEA. The CDR3 is CSAGTGGTPDTQYF. Here the CDR3 DNA reads TGCAGCGCCGGGACAGGGGGGACCCCAGATACGCAGTATTTT.

The chain carries TRBV6-1 and TRBJ1-5; 8 nucleotides match TRBD1. The CDR3 covers 14 residues. Germline V gene data show CDR1 as MNHNS and CDR2 as SASEGT. Losses at the gene ends were 3 bases for V and 2 bases for J; bases not matched to a gene: 0. The CDR3 loop reads CASSETGGNQPQHF. Written as DNA, the CDR3 is TGTGCCAGCAGTGAGACAGGGGGCAATCAGCCCCAGCATTTT.

V gene TRBV13 combines with J gene TRBJ1-1; 10 bases are a match to TRBD1. V lost 5 bases, J lost 1 base, and 4 bases stayed unmatched. CDR1 and CDR2 (germline): PRHDT, FYEKMQ (reference sequence). The length of the CDR3 is 15 residues. For the CDR3, the DNA is TGTGCCAGCAGCCCGGACAGGGGGTGGAACACTGAAGCTTTCTTT. Its protein product is CASSPDRGWNTEAFF.

The V call is TRBV5-6, the J call TRBJ2-5; D may be TRBD2 (5 bases). The CDR3 runs to 13 residues. Trimming took off 2 bases at V and 2 bases at J, with 7 bases between the two ends. Germline V lookup: CDR1 SGHDT, CDR2 YYEEEE. The chain's CDR3 is CASSFTGQETQYF. CDR3 coding DNA: TGTGCCAGCAGCTTTACGGGGCAAGAGACCCAGTACTTC.

V gene TRBV18 combines with J gene TRBJ1-2; tentatively, D is TRBD1 (5 bases). Between the trimmed V and J ends, which lost 6 bases and 8 bases, there was a span of 13 bases. Germline values: CDR1 KGHSH, CDR2 LQKENI. This CDR3 contains 12 residues. The CDR3 protein is CASSYRSQGYTF. The CDR3 nucleotides read TGTGCCAGCTCCTACAGGTCTCAAGGCTACACCTTC. The whole variable domain, remainder taken from reference TRBV18 and TRBJ1-2, is NAGVMQNPRHLVRRRGQEARLRCSPMKGHSHVYWYRQLPEEGLKFMVYLQKENIIDESGMPKERFSAEFPKEGPSILRIQQVVRGDSAAYFCASSYRSQGYTFGSGTRLTVV.

The chain combines TRBV9 with TRBJ1-6, with no clear D. Trimming pared 0 bases from V and 5 bases from J, leaving 9 bases between. This CDR3 comprises 15 residues. In germline, CDR1 is SGDLS, CDR2 YYNGEE. The CDR3, as DNA: TGTGCCAGCAGCGTAGCGCACGGTGATAATTCACCCCTCCACTTT. It encodes CASSVAHGDNSPLHF.

The chain is built from TRBV4-3 and TRBJ2-3, with D uncertain. Germline V CDR1 and CDR2: LGHNA, YSLEER. CDR3 length equals 15 residues. V was clipped by 0 bases and J by 2 bases, with 9 bases between them. This chain's CDR3 is CASSQDFQITDTQYF. Here the CDR3 DNA reads TGCGCCAGCAGCCAAGATTTTCAGATCACAGATACGCAGTATTTT.

The chain uses TRBV5-1 and TRBJ2-7; 7 positions match TRBD1. V lost 2 bases and J lost 2; bases outside the gene matches: 4. Looked up from germline, CDR1 is SGHRS and CDR2 is YFSETQ. The CDR3 has 14 amino acids. The CDR3 DNA follows: TGCGCCAGCAGCTTTACAGGGGTTACCTACGAGCAGTACTTC. As protein: CASSFTGVTYEQYF. Looking up the rest from reference TRBV5-1 and TRBJ2-7 gives the full variable domain: KAGVTQTPRYLIKTRGQQVTLSCSPISGHRSVSWYQQTPGQGLQFLFEYFSETQRNKGNFPGRFSGRQFSNSRSEMNVSTLELGDSALYLCASSFTGVTYEQYFGPGTRLTVT.

The chain links TRBV13 to TRBJ2-5, with D perhaps matching TRBD1 (5 bases). Germline CDR1 reads PRHDT; CDR2 reads FYEKMQ (reference sequence). V was cut by 0 bases and J by 5 bases, with 13 bases left in between. The CDR3 is made up of 15 amino acids. The CDR3 protein is CASSLGTTNRETQYF. The DNA for the CDR3 is TGTGCCAGCAGCTTAGGGACGACCAACAGGGAGACCCAGTACTTC.

This chain connects TRBV19 to TRBJ1-2; TRBD1 aligns across 10 bases. The V gene end was trimmed by 5 bases and the J gene end by 4 bases; junction bases not matched to a gene: 19. This CDR3 has 19 residues. Germline-derived CDR1 and CDR2 are LNHDA and SQIVND (reference sequence). The CDR3 loop is CASSRSRTGGKDDLYGYTF. The DNA of the CDR3 is TGTGCCAGTAGTCGTTCTCGGACAGGGGGTAAGGACGATCTCTATGGCTACACCTTC. The full variable domain, completed using reference TRBV19 and TRBJ1-2, is DGGITQSPKYLFRKEGQNVTLSCEQNLNHDAMYWYRQDPGQGLRLIYYSQIVNDFQKGDIAEGYSVSREKKESFPLTVTSAQKNPTAFYLCASSRSRTGGKDDLYGYTFGSGTRLTVV.

J is TRBJ2-7 and V is TRBV5-4, with D possibly TRBD2 on 5 matching bases. CDR3 length equals 16 residues. CDR1 and CDR2 (germline): SGHNT, YYREEE (reference sequence). Deletions cut 4 bases from V and 0 bases from J, with 17 bases between. The CDR3 region is CASSQDPGTSSYEQYF. The CDR3 coding sequence is TGTGCCAGCAGCCAAGATCCGGGAACCTCCTCCTACGAGCAGTACTTC.

The chain carries TRBV10-3 and TRBJ2-1, with D tentatively TRBD1 (5 bases). Germline CDR1 ENHRY, CDR2 SYGVKD. Trimming took off 8 bases at V and 5 bases at J, with 16 bases between the two ends. The CDR3 covers 14 residues. The CDR3 spells CAIGEPDRNNEQFF. Written as DNA, the CDR3 is TGTGCCATCGGCGAACCCGACAGAAACAATGAGCAGTTCTTC.

This sequence joins TRBV19 and TRBJ1-3; D gene unclear. This CDR3 contains 13 residues. Germline-derived CDR1 and CDR2 are LNHDA and SQIVND (reference sequence). V was shortened by 8 bases and J by 2 bases, with 10 bases between the two germline ends. The CDR3 DNA is TGTGCCAGTGCGCAGGAACCTGGAAACACCATATATTTT. Protein: CASAQEPGNTIYF.

This clone was detected ten times or more. The chain carries TRBV4-1 and TRBJ2-1; possible D gene TRBD1, 5 bases. CDR3 length: 14 amino acids. Germline V lookup: CDR1 MGHRA, CDR2 YSYEKL. V lost 4 bases to trimming and J lost 15 bases, with 22 bases between them. The CDR3 DNA follows: TGCGCCAGCAGCCTATCCCAATTGGTAGGGGAATGGTTCTTC. This encodes CASSLSQLVGEWFF.

Only a few counts were recorded for this clone. The chain couples TRBV7-9 to TRBJ2-3; 7 bases match TRBD2. This CDR3 has 14 amino acids. Trimming at V came to 4 bases and at J to 2 bases, leaving 3 bases not matched to a gene. Germline CDR1 and CDR2: SEHNR and FQNEAQ (reference sequence). CDR3 bases: TGTGCCAGCAGCTCAACTAGCGTCACAGATACGCAGTATTTT. It yields the protein CASSSTSVTDTQYF.